This TCR beta chain was captured by sequencing in a study of control samples from healthy donors and cancer patients. Points on this clone: Different DNA sequences within this sample yield the same CDR3.

Clones were read by immunoSEQ multiplex PCR, and TCRdb kept only the in-frame ones, dropping some. The table includes 110,000 or so clones, just over 90% detected once. Trimming took off 3 bases at V and 0 bases at J, with 6 bases between the two ends. Germline CDR1 MNHEY, CDR2 SMNVEV (reference sequence). This CDR3 is 14 amino acids long. The V gene is TRBV27, the J gene TRBJ1-5; possibly TRBD1 for D (5 bases). Material for sequencing was blood. The source is a human donor in good health. The donor label of this sample is uncertain. CDR3 sequence (DNA): TGTGCCAGCAGTTTGGGGGGTAGCAATCAGCCCCAGCATTTT. Protein: CASSLGGSNQPQHF.